A selection of T cell receptor beta chains follows, all from one sample in a study of blood T cell repertoires in COVID-19. Using immunoSEQ multiplex PCR, the repertoire was profiled, and TCRdb retains in-frame clones only, with some absent. The sample carries about 48,000 clones, approximately 86% recorded once. The material sequenced was peripheral blood. Receptors originate from an elderly woman with acute or convalescent COVID-19. The CDR3 runs from the conserved cysteine through the conserved F or W. D genes are given only for firm matches. Clone size is not always given. Where it is, it says once, few, many or a class for expanded clones.

V: TRBV15
D: -
size: -
J: TRBJ1-3
CDR3: CATSRDGRSMSSGNTIYF
DNA: TGTGCCACCAGCAGAGACGGGAGGAGCATGAGCTCTGGAAACACCATATATTTT

V: TRBV3-1/TRBV3-2
D: -
size: -
J: TRBJ2-6
CDR3: CASSQGQANVLTF
DNA: TGTGCCAGCAGCCAGGGCCAGGCCAACGTCCTGACTTTC

V: TRBV7-9
D: TRBD1
size: few
J: TRBJ2-7
CDR3: CASSSVPKQGAVYEQYF
DNA: TGTGCCAGCAGCTCCGTACCCAAACAGGGGGCCGTTTACGAGCAGTACTTC

V: TRBV5-4
D: TRBD2
size: -
J: TRBJ2-3
CDR3: CASSLATSGVPRTQYF
DNA: TGTGCCAGCAGCTTGGCGACTAGCGGGGTCCCGCGTACGCAGTATTTT

V: TRBV5-5
D: -
size: -
J: TRBJ1-4
CDR3: CASSPRVPGTQNSGKLFF
DNA: TGTGCCAGCAGCCCGAGAGTCCCCGGGACTCAAAACTCCGGAAAACTGTTTTTT

V: TRBV30
D: TRBD2
size: -
J: TRBJ2-5
CDR3: CAWGLAGRETQYF
DNA: TGTGCCTGGGGACTAGCGGGGCGAGAGACCCAGTACTTC

V: TRBV3-1/TRBV3-2
D: -
size: -
J: TRBJ1-1
CDR3: CASSQGQVNTEAFF
DNA: TGTGCCAGCAGCCAAGGGCAGGTTAACACTGAAGCTTTCTTT

V: TRBV27
D: -
size: -
J: TRBJ1-1
CDR3: CASSPWGEYGAFF
DNA: TGTGCCAGCAGTCCCTGGGGGGAATACGGAGCTTTCTTT

V: TRBV6-2/TRBV6-3
D: TRBD1
size: -
J: TRBJ2-7
CDR3: CASSRTGRYLNSYEQYF
DNA: TGTGCCAGCAGTCGGACAGGGAGATACTTGAATTCCTACGAGCAGTACTTC

V: TRBV9
D: TRBD1
size: -
J: TRBJ1-2
CDR3: CASSEQGASGYTF
DNA: TGTGCCAGCAGCGAACAGGGGGCCAGTGGCTACACCTTC

V: TRBV18
D: TRBD1
size: once
J: TRBJ2-2
CDR3: CASSPPSGQGPNTGELFF
DNA: TGTGCCAGCTCACCACCCTCGGGACAGGGGCCGAACACCGGGGAGCTGTTTTTT

V: TRBV5-6
D: -
size: -
J: TRBJ1-3
CDR3: CASSSGQHGNTIYF
DNA: TGTGCCAGCAGCTCAGGACAGCACGGAAACACCATATATTTT

V: TRBV9
D: -
size: -
J: TRBJ1-6
CDR3: CASSVGGARGSSYNSPLHF
DNA: TGTGCCAGCAGCGTAGGAGGGGCGCGGGGAAGCTCCTATAATTCACCCCTCCACTTT

V: TRBV7-6
D: -
size: -
J: TRBJ1-2
CDR3: CASSLQGSNYGYTF
DNA: TGTGCCAGCAGCCTACAGGGTTCTAACTATGGCTACACCTTC

V: TRBV5-1
D: -
size: -
J: TRBJ2-3
CDR3: CASSGGGGEGTDTQYF
DNA: TGCGCCAGCAGCGGCGGTGGCGGGGAAGGCACAGATACGCAGTATTTT

V: TRBV2
D: TRBD2
size: -
J: TRBJ2-1
CDR3: CASSELDSGANEQFF
DNA: TGTGCCAGCAGTGAATTGGATAGCGGGGCTAATGAGCAGTTCTTC

V: TRBV19
D: TRBD1
size: -
J: TRBJ1-5
CDR3: CASSISRTGIQPQHF
DNA: TGTGCCAGTAGTATTTCCCGGACAGGGATCCAGCCCCAGCATTTT

V: TRBV5-6
D: TRBD1
size: -
J: TRBJ2-1
CDR3: CASSLGTGRFTNEQFF
DNA: TGTGCCAGCAGCCTTGGGACAGGTCGGTTTACCAATGAGCAGTTCTTC

V: TRBV4-1
D: TRBD1
size: -
J: TRBJ1-2
CDR3: CASSQDDRGESATNYGYTF
DNA: TGCGCCAGCAGCCAAGATGACAGGGGAGAATCAGCTACTAACTATGGCTACACCTTC

V: TRBV5-4
D: TRBD1
size: once
J: TRBJ1-1
CDR3: CASSPQGAEAFF
DNA: TGTGCCAGCAGTCCTCAGGGGGCAGAAGCTTTCTTT

V: TRBV11-2
D: TRBD1
size: -
J: TRBJ1-5
CDR3: CASSPGQGPAQPQHF
DNA: TGTGCCAGCAGCCCCGGACAGGGTCCCGCTCAGCCCCAGCATTTT

V: TRBV19
D: -
size: -
J: TRBJ1-5
CDR3: CASSQGRGNQPQHF
DNA: TGTGCCAGTAGTCAGGGCAGGGGCAATCAGCCCCAGCATTTT

V: TRBV19
D: TRBD1
size: -
J: TRBJ1-5
CDR3: CASSPTRQGGQPQHF
DNA: TGTGCCAGTAGTCCCACCAGACAGGGCGGGCAGCCCCAGCATTTT

V: TRBV20-1
D: TRBD1
size: -
J: TRBJ1-1
CDR3: CSATRTGAFF
DNA: TGCAGTGCGACAAGGACAGGGGCTTTCTTT

V: TRBV4-1
D: -
size: -
J: TRBJ1-6
CDR3: CASSQDGQGGSPLHF
DNA: TGCGCCAGCAGCCAAGATGGGCAGGGAGGGTCACCCCTCCACTTT

V: TRBV20-1
D: TRBD2
size: once
J: TRBJ2-3
CDR3: CSASSGTSGGADTQYF
DNA: TGCAGTGCTAGTAGCGGGACTAGCGGGGGAGCAGATACGCAGTATTTT

V: TRBV5-6
D: -
size: -
J: TRBJ2-5
CDR3: CASSLAGGHQETQYF
DNA: TGTGCCAGCAGCTTGGCAGGGGGGCACCAAGAGACCCAGTACTTC

V: TRBV19
D: -
size: -
J: TRBJ1-2
CDR3: CASSMGGINYGYTF
DNA: TGTGCCAGTAGTATGGGAGGGATTAACTATGGCTACACCTTC

V: TRBV5-1
D: TRBD1
size: -
J: TRBJ1-1
CDR3: CASSEGQGANMNTEAFF
DNA: TGCGCCAGCAGCGAGGGACAGGGGGCGAACATGAACACTGAAGCTTTCTTT

V: TRBV5-1
D: -
size: -
J: TRBJ1-3
CDR3: CASSLAGYGNTIYF
DNA: TGCGCCAGCAGCTTGGCCGGGTACGGAAACACCATATATTTT

V: TRBV4-1
D: -
size: -
J: TRBJ2-2
CDR3: CASSQGRLTRTGELFF
DNA: TGCGCCAGCAGCCAAGGGCGGCTGACCCGCACCGGGGAGCTGTTTTTT

V: TRBV6-5
D: -
size: -
J: TRBJ1-1
CDR3: CASSYSGGETEAFF
DNA: TGTGCCAGCAGTTACTCGGGAGGAGAGACTGAAGCTTTCTTT

V: TRBV7-9
D: TRBD2
size: -
J: TRBJ2-3
CDR3: CASSPRTSGGARTQYF
DNA: TGTGCCAGCAGCCCTCGTACTAGCGGGGGGGCCAGGACGCAGTATTTT

V: TRBV5-1
D: TRBD2
size: once
J: TRBJ2-1
CDR3: CASRLAGVSSYNEQFF
DNA: TGCGCCAGCAGGCTAGCGGGGGTGAGCTCCTACAATGAGCAGTTCTTC

V: TRBV2
D: -
size: -
J: TRBJ1-2
CDR3: CASSEEVFTHGYTF
DNA: TGTGCCAGCAGTGAGGAGGTTTTCACACATGGCTACACCTTC

V: TRBV25-1
D: TRBD1
size: -
J: TRBJ2-1
CDR3: CASSVLTGVYNEQFF
DNA: TGTGCCAGCAGTGTCCTGACAGGGGTGTACAATGAGCAGTTCTTC

V: TRBV5-1
D: TRBD1
size: -
J: TRBJ1-1
CDR3: CASSTGQTNTEAFF
DNA: TGCGCCAGCAGCACGGGACAGACGAACACTGAAGCTTTCTTT

V: TRBV5-5
D: -
size: -
J: TRBJ2-1
CDR3: CASIQTGQNYNEQFF
DNA: TGTGCCAGCATCCAAACTGGGCAGAACTACAATGAGCAGTTCTTC

V: TRBV5-1
D: TRBD1
size: -
J: TRBJ1-6
CDR3: CASSLEGTGGSPLHF
DNA: TGCGCCAGCAGCTTGGAAGGGACAGGGGGTTCACCCCTCCACTTT

V: TRBV20-1
D: -
size: -
J: TRBJ2-5
CDR3: CSARAVETQYF
DNA: TGCAGTGCTAGAGCAGTGGAGACCCAGTACTTC

V: TRBV30
D: -
size: -
J: TRBJ1-6
CDR3: CAWSPGGRNSPLHF
DNA: TGTGCCTGGAGTCCCGGGGGGAGGAATTCACCCCTCCACTTT

V: TRBV5-1
D: -
size: few
J: TRBJ2-7
CDR3: CASSLDPGSYEQYF
DNA: TGCGCCAGCAGCTTGGATCCGGGTTCCTACGAGCAGTACTTC

V: TRBV19
D: -
size: -
J: TRBJ2-2
CDR3: CASGPQGTGELFF
DNA: TGTGCCAGTGGCCCCCAGGGGACCGGGGAGCTGTTTTTT

V: TRBV3-1/TRBV3-2
D: TRBD1
size: -
J: TRBJ1-4
CDR3: CASSQGTGRSEKLFF
DNA: TGTGCCAGCAGCCAAGGGACAGGACGATCTGAAAAACTGTTTTTT

V: TRBV6-5
D: -
size: -
J: TRBJ1-2
CDR3: CASTTGSAGYTF
DNA: TGTGCCAGCACCACAGGGTCTGCGGGCTACACCTTC

V: TRBV4-1
D: -
size: once
J: TRBJ1-2
CDR3: CASSQEWGGDGYTF
DNA: TGCGCCAGCAGCCAAGAATGGGGGGGAGATGGCTACACCTTC

V: TRBV5-1
D: TRBD1
size: -
J: TRBJ2-5
CDR3: CASSLAPGGAGETQYF
DNA: TGCGCCAGCAGCTTGGCGCCAGGGGGCGCGGGTGAGACCCAGTACTTC

V: TRBV2
D: TRBD1
size: -
J: TRBJ1-3
CDR3: CASSVGGQGASGNTIYF
DNA: TGTGCCAGCAGTGTAGGGGGGCAGGGGGCTTCTGGAAACACCATATATTTT

V: TRBV5-1
D: -
size: once
J: TRBJ2-3
CDR3: CASTISSAHTDTQYF
DNA: TGCGCCAGTACCATTAGCTCGGCGCACACAGATACGCAGTATTTT

V: TRBV19
D: TRBD1
size: -
J: TRBJ1-4
CDR3: CASAGTGGSYDNEKLFF
DNA: TGTGCCAGTGCTGGGACAGGGGGTTCGTACGATAATGAAAAACTGTTTTTT